The T cell receptor (beta chain) described here comes from a study of cytomegalovirus exposure and HLA in healthy donors. Regarding the study as a whole: Generally TCR sequences proved uncommon, though certain public TCRs appeared in numerous donors. TCR beta chains numbering 164 were designated cytomegalovirus-associated. It was confirmed in vitro that a few of the CMV-associated chains were specific for CMV antigens.

Measured with immunoSEQ multiplex PCR; TCRdb has only the in-frame clones, and not every one. The repertoire has about 60,000 clones, 95% to 97% of them found once; the top ten carry under 1.5%. The CDR3 has 13 residues. V gave up 3 bases and J gave up 2 bases; unmatched junction bases: 2. CDR1 and CDR2 (germline): SGDLS, YYNGEE. Of note for this clone: Its antigen is not known.

The study drew the donors from its approximately 110-subject validation cohort, separate from the 666-subject first cohort. The sequence derives from a woman under 30 in good health and CMV-seronegative. The J gene is TRBJ2-7, the V gene TRBV9; 7 nucleotides match TRBD1. The sequenced material came from PBMCs. The CDR3 protein is CASSEGTAYEQYF. The CDR3 DNA is TGTGCCAGCAGCGAGGGGACAGCCTACGAGCAGTACTTC.